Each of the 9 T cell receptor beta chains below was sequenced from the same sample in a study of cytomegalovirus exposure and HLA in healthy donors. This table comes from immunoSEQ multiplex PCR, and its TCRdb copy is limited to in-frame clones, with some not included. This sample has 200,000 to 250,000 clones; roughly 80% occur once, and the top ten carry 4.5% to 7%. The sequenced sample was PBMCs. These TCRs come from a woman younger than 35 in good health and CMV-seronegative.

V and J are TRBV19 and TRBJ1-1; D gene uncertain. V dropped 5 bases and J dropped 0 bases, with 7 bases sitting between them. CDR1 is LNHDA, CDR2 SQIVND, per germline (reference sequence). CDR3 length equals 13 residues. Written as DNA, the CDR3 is TGTGCCAGTAGTGAGGAGGTGAACACTGAAGCTTTCTTT. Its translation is CASSEEVNTEAFF. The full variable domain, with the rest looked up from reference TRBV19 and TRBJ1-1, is DGGITQSPKYLFRKEGQNVTLSCEQNLNHDAMYWYRQDPGQGLRLIYYSQIVNDFQKGDIAEGYSVSREKKESFPLTVTSAQKNPTAFYLCASSEEVNTEAFFGQGTRLTVV.

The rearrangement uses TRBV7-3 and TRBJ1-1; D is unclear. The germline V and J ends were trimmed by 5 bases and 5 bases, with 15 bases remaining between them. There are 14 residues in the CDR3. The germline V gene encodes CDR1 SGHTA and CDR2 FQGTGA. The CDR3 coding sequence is TGTGCCAGCAGCCCGATGGGGTTTGGGACTGAAGCTTTCTTT. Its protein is CASSPMGFGTEAFF.

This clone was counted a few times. CDR3 nucleotides: TGCGCCAGCAGCCGGACGGTAGGAGAGACCCAGTACTTC. This gives the protein CASSRTVGETQYF. This rearrangement joins TRBV5-1 to TRBJ2-5; D is undetermined. The V gene lost 4 bases and the J gene lost 4 bases, with 11 bases spanning the gap. CDR1 and CDR2 from the germline V gene are SGHRS and YFSETQ. There are 13 residues in the CDR3.

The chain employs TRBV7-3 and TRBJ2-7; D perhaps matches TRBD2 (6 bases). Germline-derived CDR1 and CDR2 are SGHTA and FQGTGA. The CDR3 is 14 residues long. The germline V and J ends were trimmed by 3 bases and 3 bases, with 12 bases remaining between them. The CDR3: CASSLDGSHYEQYF. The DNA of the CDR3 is TGTGCCAGCAGCTTGGACGGGAGCCACTACGAGCAGTACTTC.

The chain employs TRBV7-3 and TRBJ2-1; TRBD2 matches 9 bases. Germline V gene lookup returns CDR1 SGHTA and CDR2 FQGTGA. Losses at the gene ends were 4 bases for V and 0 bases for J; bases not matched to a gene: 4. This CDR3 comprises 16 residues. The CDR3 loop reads CASSSDSGGSYNEQFF. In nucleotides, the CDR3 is TGTGCCAGCAGCTCCGATAGCGGGGGCTCCTACAATGAGCAGTTCTTC.

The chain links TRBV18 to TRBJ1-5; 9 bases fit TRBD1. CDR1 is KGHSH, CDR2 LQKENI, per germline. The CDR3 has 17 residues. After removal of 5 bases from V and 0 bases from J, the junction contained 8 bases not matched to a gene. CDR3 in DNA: TGTGCCAGCTCAGCATTTGGGGGACAGGGTAGCAATCAGCCCCAGCATTTT. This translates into CASSAFGGQGSNQPQHF.

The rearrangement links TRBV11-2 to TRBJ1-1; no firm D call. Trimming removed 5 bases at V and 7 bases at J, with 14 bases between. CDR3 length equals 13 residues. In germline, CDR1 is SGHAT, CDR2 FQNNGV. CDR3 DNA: TGTGCCAGCAGCCTCAACGTGATTAGTGAAGCTTTCTTT. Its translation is CASSLNVISEAFF. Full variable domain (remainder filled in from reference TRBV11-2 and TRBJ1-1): EAGVAQSPRYKIIEKRQSVAFWCNPISGHATLYWYQQILGQGPKLLIQFQNNGVVDDSQLPKDRFSAERLKGVDSTLKIQPAKLEDSAVYLCASSLNVISEAFFGQGTRLTVV.

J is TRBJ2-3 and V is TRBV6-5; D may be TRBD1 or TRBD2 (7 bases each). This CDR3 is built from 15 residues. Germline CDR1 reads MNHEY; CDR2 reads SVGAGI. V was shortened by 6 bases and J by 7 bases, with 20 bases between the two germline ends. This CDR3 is CASRLQGGAVNTQYF. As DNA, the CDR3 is TGTGCCAGCAGGCTCCAGGGGGGGGCGGTGAATACGCAGTATTTT.

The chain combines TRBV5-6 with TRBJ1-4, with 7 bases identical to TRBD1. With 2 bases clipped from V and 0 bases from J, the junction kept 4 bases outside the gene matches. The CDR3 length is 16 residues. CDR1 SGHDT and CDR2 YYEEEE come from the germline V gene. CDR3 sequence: CASSFRTGSTNEKLFF. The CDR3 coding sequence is TGTGCCAGCAGCTTCAGGACAGGTTCAACTAATGAAAAACTGTTTTTT.